A selection of T cell receptor beta chains follows, all from one sample in a study of T cells after posttransplantation cyclophosphamide. TCRdb's copy holds only in-frame clones and misses some; the assay was immunoSEQ multiplex PCR. Counted here are tens of thousands of clones, 94% occurring once; the ten biggest clones make up 2.9%. The material sequenced was PBMCs. Every receptor here comes from a woman in her 30s in good health and a related stem cell transplant donor. The CDR3 runs from the conserved cysteine through the conserved F or W. A D gene is named only where the DNA matches it firmly. Clone size is stated in some rows and not others, as once, few, many or a class when expanded.

>TRBJ2-7|14|TRBD1|TRBV5-4|.
CASSFQDRVYEQYF
TGTGCCAGCAGCTTCCAGGACAGGGTCTACGAGCAGTACTTC
>TRBJ2-1|16|TRBD2|TRBV4-2|.
CASSQVVQRGGRGQFF
TGTGCCAGCAGCCAAGTGGTCCAGCGGGGGGGCCGGGGGCAGTTCTTC
>TRBJ1-1|12|.|TRBV19|.
CASSIARVEAFF
TGTGCCAGTAGTATTGCCAGGGTCGAAGCTTTCTTT
>TRBJ1-4|16|.|TRBV18|.
CASSPSQPSRDEKLFF
TGTGCCAGCTCACCCTCTCAGCCGTCTAGAGATGAAAAACTGTTTTTT
>TRBJ1-5|14|.|TRBV10-1|.
CASSEGASHQPQHF
TGCGCCAGCAGTGAGGGGGCCAGTCATCAGCCCCAGCATTTT
>TRBJ2-3|16|TRBD2|TRBV11-2|.
CASSLDRRGWVDTQYF
TGTGCCAGCAGCTTAGATCGGCGGGGGTGGGTAGATACGCAGTATTTT
>TRBJ2-5|16|.|TRBV6-5|.
CASSYGGRRGGETQYF
TGTGCCAGCAGTTACGGCGGTCGGCGGGGTGGGGAGACCCAGTACTTC
>TRBJ1-6|15|.|TRBV7-2|once
CASNDAVSYNSPLHF
TGTGCCAGCAATGACGCGGTGTCCTATAATTCACCCCTCCACTTT
>TRBJ2-1|15|.|TRBV5-6|once
CASSWQGRSYNEQFF
TGTGCCAGCAGCTGGCAGGGTCGATCCTACAATGAGCAGTTCTTC
>TRBJ1-1|14|TRBD1|TRBV15|.
CATSRNRGNTEAFF
TGTGCCACCAGCAGGAACAGGGGGAACACTGAAGCTTTCTTT
>TRBJ2-5|14|.|TRBV5-1|.
CASSELRVQETQYF
TGCGCCAGCAGCGAGTTACGGGTCCAAGAGACCCAGTACTTC
>TRBJ1-1|13|.|TRBV10-1|.
CASSQGLITEAFF
TGCGCCAGCAGCCAGGGGTTGATCACTGAAGCTTTCTTT
>TRBJ2-7|15|TRBD2|TRBV6-5|.
CASSIGGAGTYEQYF
TGTGCCAGCAGCATCGGGGGGGCAGGTACCTACGAGCAGTACTTC
>TRBJ1-2|14|.|TRBV2|once
CASRGTFLGYGYTF
TGTGCCAGCAGGGGGACATTCCTGGGGTATGGCTACACCTTC
>TRBJ2-6|18|TRBD1|TRBV18|.
CASSLRTGGASGANVLTF
TGTGCCAGCTCACTGAGGACAGGGGGCGCCTCTGGGGCCAACGTCCTGACTTTC
>TRBJ2-2|15|.|TRBV6-1|.
CASSERQGRTGELFF
TGTGCCAGCAGTGAAAGGCAGGGTCGCACCGGGGAGCTGTTTTTT
>TRBJ2-5|17|TRBD2|TRBV18|.
CASSSQDVAGLSGTQYF
TGTGCCAGCTCATCGCAGGACGTAGCGGGGCTTAGTGGGACCCAGTACTTC